This T cell receptor (beta chain) comes out of a study of blood T cells in healthy people across ages. General observations from the study: Both naive CD4+ cell counts and diversity were greater in long-lived donors than in aged donors.

Remarks on this clonotype: Its antigen is still unknown.

The draw of peripheral blood yielded approximately 10 milliliters from each donor. In germline, CDR1 is SGHNT, CDR2 YYREEE (reference sequence). J lost 5 bases, V lost 4 bases, and 7 bases had no gene match. The CDR3 length is 15 residues. A J-beta primer mix and a sample-barcoded 5' primer were used in a second PCR of roughly 6 to 12 cycles. Each of the cDNA molecules was tagged by a template-switch adaptor with 12 random nucleotides. TCRdb redid the calling of the 5' RACE reads with MiXCR, one entry per CDR3 protein. The table has hundreds of thousands of distinct CDR3 sequences, around 49% seen once.

This chain joins TRBV5-4 and TRBJ2-2; the match to TRBD1 covers 8 bases. Sequencing was done on a sample of blood. The clonotype comes from a woman between 55 and 75 years old in good health. The CDR3 loop is CASSTGDRRTGELFF. The CDR3 nucleotides are TGTGCCAGCAGCACAGGGGACAGGAGAACCGGGGAGCTGTTTTTT.